Shown below are 28 T cell receptor beta chains from a single sample sequenced in a study of blood T cells in healthy people across ages. The authors ran a second PCR of about 7 to 12 cycles using a sample-barcoded 5' primer and a J-beta primer mix. TCRdb itself ran the 5' RACE reads through MiXCR, one entry per CDR3 protein. The sample shows hundreds of thousands of distinct CDR3 sequences, nearly 60% of them seen only once. The sample comprised blood. The receptors here all came from a man aged 25-45 years in good health.

The chain has TRBV20-1 and TRBJ2-3, with D possibly being TRBD2 (6 bases). Germline V gene sequence: CDR1 DFQATT, CDR2 SNEGSKA (reference sequence). The CDR3 sequence is 15 residues long. The germline V and J ends were trimmed by 0 bases and 0 bases, with 10 bases remaining between them. CDR3 amino acids: CSARDLGRSTDTQYF. The CDR3, as DNA: TGCAGTGCTAGAGATCTCGGGAGAAGCACAGATACGCAGTATTTT.

This clonotype has just a few counts. The chain links TRBV13 to TRBJ2-7; 8 nucleotides align to TRBD1. V was clipped by 0 bases and J by 5 bases; unmatched bases: 9. This CDR3 region has 16 residues. The germline gives CDR1 PRHDT, CDR2 FYEKMQ (reference sequence). CDR3 nucleotide sequence: TGTGCCAGCAGCTTAGGCAGGACAGGGTTCTTCAACGAGCAGTACTTC. Protein product: CASSLGRTGFFNEQYF. Drawing the rest from reference TRBV13 and TRBJ2-7, the complete variable domain is AAGVIQSPRHLIKEKRETATLKCYPIPRHDTVYWYQQGPGQDPQFLISFYEKMQSDKGSIPDRFSAQQFSDYHSELNMSSLELGDSALYFCASSLGRTGFFNEQYFGPGTRLTVT.

In its sample, this clonotype was seen a few times. The chain uses TRBV2 and TRBJ2-3; D is ambiguous. Germline V gene lookup returns CDR1 SNHLY and CDR2 FYNNEI. This CDR3 region has 10 residues. V was shortened by 4 bases and J by 7 bases, with 3 bases between the two germline ends. CDR3 residues: CASSGNTQYF. In DNA, the CDR3 is TGTGCCAGCAGTGGGAATACGCAGTATTTT.

In its sample, this clonotype was seen a few times. V usage is TRBV12-3 or TRBV12-4 and J usage is TRBJ1-2; 8 bases line up with TRBD1. V trimming: 5 bases; J trimming: 0 bases; junction bases outside the gene matches: 5. This CDR3 comprises 15 residues. CDR3 loop: CASSPLQGANYGYTF. The CDR3, as DNA: TGTGCCAGCAGTCCTCTACAGGGGGCTAACTATGGCTACACCTTC.

This clonotype appeared once. This may be a read error: a much more frequent sequence differs by one nucleotide. Written as DNA, the CDR3 is TGTGCCAACGGGGAGACCCAGTACTTC. Amino acid sequence: CANGETQYF. The V gene is TRBV2, the J gene TRBJ2-7; D ambiguous. The J call may be in error: the DNA end matches TRBJ2-5 better. Germline lookup yields CDR1 SNHLY and CDR2 FYNNEI. This CDR3 is built from 9 residues.

The chain is built from TRBV7-6 and TRBJ1-2; D not certain. Trimming cost V 5 bases and J 6 bases, with 13 bases left between them. The germline gives CDR1 SGHVS, CDR2 FNYEAQ. The CDR3 length is 13 residues. This chain's CDR3 is CASSERDTDGYTF. CDR3 nucleotide sequence: TGTGCCAGCAGCGAGCGTGACACGGATGGCTACACCTTC.

The chain recombines TRBV4-2 with TRBJ1-1, with no clear D. Per germline, CDR1 LGHNA and CDR2 YNFKEQ. The V gene lost 4 bases and the J gene lost 2 bases, with 17 bases spanning the gap. The CDR3 length is 16 residues. The CDR3 sequence: CASSLSPGGLNTEAFF. CDR3 DNA sequence: TGTGCCAGCAGCCTCAGCCCCGGAGGCCTCAACACTGAAGCTTTCTTT.

The table lists this clonotype with a few counts. The rearrangement joins TRBV11-1 to TRBJ2-7; 8 positions agree with TRBD1. V lost 7 bases and J lost 5; bases outside the gene matches: 7. The V gene's germline CDR1 is SGHAT and CDR2 FQDESV (reference sequence). This CDR3 region has 13 residues. CDR3 DNA sequence: TGTGCCAGCACGACAGGGGCAGAGGACGAGCAGTACTTC. Amino acid sequence: CASTTGAEDEQYF.

The rearrangement uses TRBV20-1 and TRBJ2-3, with 7 bases fitting TRBD1. CDR3 size: 15 residues. Trimming removed 5 bases from V and 2 bases from J; junction bases left unmatched: 10. Germline loops: CDR1 DFQATT, CDR2 SNEGSKA (reference sequence). CDR3 DNA: TGCAGTGCTCTCCGCCGGACAGGCGACACAGATACGCAGTATTTT. It specifies CSALRRTGDTDTQYF.

The chain is built from TRBV7-2 and TRBJ2-1; 8 bases match TRBD2. The junction had 8 bases not matched to a gene; V was cut back by 5 bases and J by 5 bases. CDR3 length equals 15 residues. Germline values: CDR1 SGHTA, CDR2 FQGNSA. The CDR3 nucleotides are TGTGCCAGCAGCCGTACTAGCGGATTACACAATGAGCAGTTCTTC. It encodes CASSRTSGLHNEQFF. Looking up the rest from reference TRBV7-2 and TRBJ2-1 gives the full variable domain: GAGVSQSPSNKVTEKGKDVELRCDPISGHTALYWYRQSLGQGLEFLIYFQGNSAPDKSGLPSDRFSAERTGGSVSTLTIQRTQQEDSAVYLCASSRTSGLHNEQFFGPGTRLTVL.

V gene TRBV7-6 combines with J gene TRBJ2-5, with 8 bases identical to TRBD2. The better agreement between TRBJ2-7 and the DNA end casts doubt on the J call. This CDR3 has 18 residues. Germline V gives CDR1 SGHVS, CDR2 FNYEAQ. The CDR3 nucleotides read TGTGCCAGCAGCTTAGCTCTCGGGGGGGCTTGGGAACGCTCCGAGCAGTACTTC. This codes for CASSLALGGAWERSEQYF.

The rearrangement uses TRBV4-2 and TRBJ2-1; tentatively, D is TRBD2 (6 bases). The V end lost 8 bases, the J end lost 7 bases, and 24 bases lay between the germline ends. Germline V gene sequence: CDR1 LGHNA, CDR2 YNFKEQ. The CDR3 extends over 16 amino acids. The CDR3 coding sequence is TGTGCCAGCGGATCCCTCGGACTAACGGGGGAAAATGAGCAGTTCTTC. The encoded protein is CASGSLGLTGENEQFF.

The chain has TRBV20-1 and TRBJ2-1, with 8 bases fitting TRBD2. The V gene's germline CDR1 is DFQATT and CDR2 SNEGSKA (reference sequence). V dropped 6 bases and J dropped 9; count of bases not matched to a gene: 19. This CDR3 contains 16 residues. This CDR3 is CSATPGGLGRGGEQFF. The CDR3 nucleotides are TGCAGTGCCACCCCGGGGGGGCTCGGGAGGGGCGGTGAGCAGTTCTTC.

Points on this clonotype: This could be a read error, since a much larger clone is one nucleotide away. The chain has TRBV7-2 and TRBJ2-1; D gene unclear. The J call is in doubt because the DNA end fits TRBJ2-7 better. The CDR3 contains 14 residues. CDR1 is SGHTA, CDR2 FQGNSA, per germline. The CDR3 nucleotides read TGTGCCAGCAGCTTAGACACGTCTTACAATGAGCAGTACTTC. Translated: CASSLDTSYNEQYF.

V is TRBV20-1 and J is TRBJ2-7; tentative D call: TRBD2 (6 bases). Trimming removed 6 bases from V and 2 bases from J, with 17 bases in between. Germline CDR1 and CDR2: DFQATT and SNEGSKA (reference sequence). CDR3 length: 14 amino acids. This CDR3 reads CSAPFPGTPYEQYF. The CDR3 DNA follows: TGCAGTGCACCGTTCCCGGGGACTCCCTACGAGCAGTACTTC.

This clonotype has just one count. The CDR3 protein is CASSLSVLSDPNYGYTF. CDR3 nucleotides: TGTGCCAGCAGCTTATCGGTCCTGTCCGACCCGAACTATGGCTACACCTTC. The chain employs TRBV7-2 and TRBJ1-2; no definite D call. The V end was cut by 2 bases, the J end by 2 bases, with 18 bases between. CDR1 SGHTA and CDR2 FQGNSA come from the germline V gene. The CDR3 spans 17 residues.

V is TRBV18 and J is TRBJ2-3; 7 positions agree with TRBD1. The trim removed 3 bases at V and 3 bases at J, leaving 15 bases unmatched. The CDR3 is made up of 18 amino acids. The germline V gene encodes CDR1 KGHSH and CDR2 LQKENI. This CDR3 is CASSPRTSRDSGTDTQYF. The DNA for the CDR3 is TGTGCCAGCTCACCTCGTACAAGTCGGGACAGCGGAACAGATACGCAGTATTTT.

The chain links TRBV29-1 to TRBJ1-2, with TRBD1 identical over 8 bases. V gave up 7 bases and J gave up 4 bases; unmatched junction bases: 8. The CDR3 spans 13 residues. Germline CDR1 reads SQVTM; CDR2 reads ANQGSEA. The CDR3 region has the DNA TGCAGCGCTTCCGACAGGGGCCTCTATGGCTACACCTTC. Protein sequence: CSASDRGLYGYTF.

In regard to this clonotype: A junction boundary mismatches the germline segment, possibly from a read error. This chain uses TRBV6-5 with TRBJ2-7; 13 bases match TRBD2. Germline V CDR1 and CDR2: MNHEY, SVGAGI. The CDR3 is 15 amino acids. CDR3 nucleotides: TGTGCCGGCAGTACAAGGACTAGCGGGAGCAACGAGCAGTACTTC. Amino acid sequence: CAGSTRTSGSNEQYF.

There are a few counts of this clonotype. The chain carries TRBV25-1 and TRBJ1-6; D gene unclear. The V gene's germline CDR1 is MGHDK and CDR2 SYGVNS. The CDR3 runs to 15 residues. Trimming took off 1 base at V and 9 bases at J, with 13 bases between the two ends. The CDR3 sequence: CASSEFYEGTSPLHF. The CDR3 nucleotides are TGTGCCAGCAGTGAATTCTATGAGGGTACTTCACCCCTCCACTTT.

The V call is TRBV3-1, the J call TRBJ2-5; possible D gene TRBD2, 6 bases. The V gene lost 5 bases and the J gene lost 11 bases, with 30 bases spanning the gap. Looked up from germline, CDR1 is LGHDT and CDR2 is YNNKEL (reference sequence). This CDR3 spans 17 amino acids. CDR3 nucleotide sequence: TGTGCCAGCAGCAAGGGGATCGGGGGACTGGTGAAGATTGAGCAGTACTTC. Protein sequence: CASSKGIGGLVKIEQYF.

This clonotype appeared a few times. This rearrangement joins TRBV6-6 to TRBJ1-1, with D possibly TRBD1 on 5 matching bases. This CDR3 region has 15 residues. Trimming shortened V by 6 bases and J by 4 bases, and 18 bases separated the two germline ends. Germline CDR1 and CDR2: MNHNY and SVGAGI (reference sequence). CDR3 coding DNA: TGTGCCAGCAGCCCGGGTTTTCCCGGGGGCACTGAAGCTTTCTTT. Its protein product is CASSPGFPGGTEAFF.

The V and J genes are TRBV6-2 or TRBV6-3 and TRBJ1-2; D gene uncertain. In germline, CDR1 is MNHEY, CDR2 SVGEGT. The CDR3 loop spans 15 amino acids. Trimming stripped 2 bases from V and 1 base from J, with 11 bases between. DNA of the CDR3: TGTGCCAGCAGTTACCTCCGGGGATTTAACTATGGCTACACCTTC. Translating gives CASSYLRGFNYGYTF.

The table lists this clonotype with a count of one. The V and J genes are TRBV27 and TRBJ1-1; D unclear. CDR3 length: 13 residues. Trimming took 3 bases from V and 3 from J, leaving 8 bases between them. Germline V gene sequence: CDR1 MNHEY, CDR2 SMNVEV (reference sequence). The CDR3 loop reads CASSFGFHTEAFF. The CDR3 DNA sequence: TGTGCCAGCAGTTTCGGCTTTCACACTGAAGCTTTCTTT.

CDR3 loop: CASGPRGGDEQFF. CDR3 nucleotides: TGTGCCAGCGGCCCCAGGGGGGGGGATGAGCAGTTCTTC. J is TRBJ2-1 and V is TRBV2, with D perhaps assigned TRBD1 or TRBD2 (7 bases each). The CDR3 runs 13 residues. The germline gives CDR1 SNHLY, CDR2 FYNNEI. V lost 8 bases to trimming and J lost 8 bases, with 16 bases between them.

This clonotype has only a few counts. V gene TRBV7-2 combines with J gene TRBJ2-5, with a weak D call TRBD2 (6 bases). Trimming took 3 bases from V and 0 from J, leaving 11 bases between them. This CDR3 is 15 amino acids long. Germline CDR1 SGHTA, CDR2 FQGNSA. CDR3 sequence reads: CASSFVSGDQETQYF. The DNA for the CDR3 is TGTGCCAGCAGCTTCGTATCGGGAGACCAAGAGACCCAGTACTTC.

This chain connects TRBV28 to TRBJ1-2; D not certain. Germline loops: CDR1 MDHEN, CDR2 SYDVKM. There are 14 residues in the CDR3. The V end lost 5 bases, the J end lost 8 bases, and 18 bases lay between the germline ends. CDR3 in DNA: TGTGCCAGCAGTAGGCTTGCAGGAATTGTCGGCTACACCTTC. This gives the protein CASSRLAGIVGYTF.

This clonotype has at least ten counts. The chain recombines TRBV4-3 with TRBJ2-3, with no clear D. This CDR3 has 13 residues. Germline CDR1 LGHNA, CDR2 YSLEER. V lost 2 bases and J 1 base, leaving 4 bases between the germline ends. The CDR3 reads CASSQPGTDTQYF. The CDR3 bases are TGCGCCAGCAGCCAACCGGGCACAGATACGCAGTATTTT.